These T cell receptor beta chains were read from a single sample in a study of OX40 agonist ivuxolimab in advanced cancers. Using immunoSEQ multiplex PCR, the repertoire was profiled, and TCRdb retains in-frame clones only, with some absent. The sample has about 49,000 clones, 60% to 80% seen once. This sample comprised CD4+ or CD8+ T cells sorted from blood, obtained in a trial of the OX40 agonist ivuxolimab. These receptor sequences come from an adult with an advanced solid tumor such as melanoma, head and neck, liver or kidney cancer. Each CDR3 is given with its conserved first and last residue. The D gene is left open where the match is weak. A row's size may be missing; if present it is once, few, many or a size class.

CDR3 | DNA | size | J | D | V
CASSAGGQGRTEAFF | TGTGCCAGCAGCGCAGGGGGACAGGGTCGTACTGAAGCTTTCTTT | . | TRBJ1-1 | TRBD1 | TRBV7-6
CASSAGPQPQHF | TGTGCCAGCAGTGCCGGCCCTCAGCCCCAGCATTTT | . | TRBJ1-5 | . | TRBV6-1
CSVVGSRLNTEAFF | TGCAGCGTGGTCGGGTCCCGCTTGAACACTGAAGCTTTCTTT | . | TRBJ1-1 | . | TRBV29-1
CASSARVAGDREQFF | TGTGCCAGCAGCGCCCGGGTAGCGGGAGATCGAGAGCAGTTCTTC | . | TRBJ2-1 | TRBD2 | TRBV5-4
CASSQDSLGWSEQFF | TGCGCCAGCAGCCAAGATAGTCTGGGGTGGAGCGAGCAGTTCTTC | once | TRBJ2-1 | . | TRBV4-1
CASSFPSGRVSDEQFF | TGTGCCAGCAGTTTCCCAAGCGGGAGGGTTAGTGATGAGCAGTTCTTC | . | TRBJ2-1 | TRBD2 | TRBV6-6
CASSKLARPYEQYF | TGTGCCAGCAGCAAACTAGCGCGGCCTTACGAGCAGTACTTC | . | TRBJ2-7 | . | TRBV21-1
CASSVKLDTQYF | TGTGCCAGCAGCGTGAAGCTCGATACGCAGTATTTT | . | TRBJ2-3 | . | TRBV9
CASSASPGRGTNEQFF | TGCGCCAGCAGTGCTTCCCCGGGGCGTGGCACAAATGAGCAGTTCTTC | . | TRBJ2-1 | . | TRBV10-2
CAWSGQGRSSNQPQHF | TGTGCCTGGAGTGGACAGGGGCGTTCGAGCAATCAGCCCCAGCATTTT | . | TRBJ1-5 | TRBD1 | TRBV30
CASGSAGQTQYF | TGTGCTAGTGGTTCGGCTGGACAGACCCAGTACTTC | . | TRBJ2-5 | . | TRBV12-5
CASSLTGVLSYEQYF | TGTGCCAGCAGTTTGACAGGGGTTCTGTCCTACGAGCAGTACTTC | . | TRBJ2-7 | TRBD1 | TRBV27
CASSLGQGSSYNSPLHF | TGCGCCAGCAGCTTAGGGCAGGGCAGCTCCTATAATTCACCCCTCCACTTT | . | TRBJ1-6 | . | TRBV5-1
CASSEDWGSAAFF | TGTGCCAGCAGTGAAGATTGGGGGTCTGCAGCTTTCTTT | few | TRBJ1-1 | . | TRBV6-1
CASRPDRNTGELFF | TGTGCCAGCAGACCGGACAGGAACACCGGGGAGCTGTTTTTT | . | TRBJ2-2 | . | TRBV7-6
CASRSGEPTGAFF | TGTGCCAGTCGGTCGGGCGAACCCACTGGAGCTTTCTTT | . | TRBJ1-1 | . | TRBV6-6
CAISALDRDTYGYTF | TGTGCCATCAGTGCGTTGGACAGGGATACCTATGGCTACACCTTC | few | TRBJ1-2 | TRBD1 | TRBV10-3
CASSFRYSGIGEQFF | TGTGCCAGCAGTTTCAGGTATAGCGGGATTGGTGAGCAGTTCTTC | . | TRBJ2-1 | TRBD2 | TRBV27
CASSFGADTQYF | TGTGCCAGCAGCTTCGGGGCAGATACGCAGTATTTT | few | TRBJ2-3 | . | TRBV7-2
CASSGTANTEAFF | TGTGCCAGTTCCGGGACAGCGAACACTGAAGCTTTCTTT | . | TRBJ1-1 | TRBD1 | TRBV19
CASSLYGAGGPRDTQYF | TGTGCCAGCAGTTTATACGGAGCGGGAGGGCCTAGGGATACGCAGTATTTT | . | TRBJ2-3 | TRBD2 | TRBV28
CASSQVQRGETQYF | TGCGCCAGCAGCCAAGTACAGCGGGGGGAGACCCAGTACTTC | . | TRBJ2-5 | TRBD2 | TRBV4-1
CASSGRDGRTDTQYF | TGTGCCAGCAGTGGCCGGGACGGACGCACAGATACGCAGTATTTT | . | TRBJ2-3 | . | TRBV6-1
CATKPSAGSYKQYF | TGTGCCACCAAACCCTCTGCAGGCTCCTACAAGCAGTACTTC | . | TRBJ2-7 | . | TRBV19
CASSQGGSTGTEAFF | TGTGCCAGCAGCCAGGGAGGGTCCACCGGGACTGAAGCTTTCTTT | few | TRBJ1-1 | . | TRBV7-9
CASSFGTITETQYF | TGTGCCAGCAGCTTCGGGACGATAACGGAGACCCAGTACTTC | . | TRBJ2-5 | . | TRBV11-2
CASKRGTSGSYNEQFF | TGCGCCAGCAAACGGGGGACTAGCGGGTCCTACAATGAGCAGTTCTTC | . | TRBJ2-1 | TRBD2 | TRBV10-2
CASRGTSVAEQFF | TGTGCCAGCAGAGGGACTAGCGTAGCAGAGCAGTTCTTC | few | TRBJ2-1 | TRBD2 | TRBV2
CASSLGQVADEQYF | TGCGCCAGCAGCTTGGGTCAGGTCGCCGACGAGCAGTACTTC | . | TRBJ2-7 | . | TRBV5-1
CASSSNRGGETQYF | TGTGCCAGTAGTAGTAACAGGGGAGGGGAGACCCAGTACTTC | . | TRBJ2-5 | . | TRBV19
CASGQGQGNTEAFF | TGTGCTAGTGGGCAGGGGCAGGGGAACACTGAAGCTTTCTTT | . | TRBJ1-1 | . | TRBV12-5
CASSFRDEQYF | TGTGCCAGCAGTTTTAGGGACGAGCAGTACTTC | . | TRBJ2-7 | . | TRBV28
CASSFSTSGGYNEQFF | TGTGCCAGCAGCTTCTCTACTAGCGGGGGATACAATGAGCAGTTCTTC | . | TRBJ2-1 | TRBD2 | TRBV11-2
CVLRGVSSYEQYF | TGCGTATTAAGGGGCGTGAGCTCCTACGAGCAGTACTTC | . | TRBJ2-7 | . | TRBV5-1
CASSYSNEQFF | TGTGCCAGCAGTTACTCCAATGAGCAGTTCTTC | . | TRBJ2-1 | . | TRBV6-6
CASSFLAGGTDTQYF | TGCGCCAGCAGCTTTCTAGCGGGAGGGACAGATACGCAGTATTTT | . | TRBJ2-3 | TRBD2 | TRBV5-1
CASRQGQPNEQYF | TGCGCCAGCAGACAGGGGCAACCCAACGAGCAGTACTTC | . | TRBJ2-7 | TRBD1 | TRBV10-2
CASSTPSGGREETQYF | TGTGCCAGCAGCACTCCGAGTGGCGGGAGAGAAGAGACCCAGTACTTC | once | TRBJ2-5 | TRBD2 | TRBV4-2
CASSVASTGYYEQYF | TGTGCCAGCAGCGTAGCAAGTACAGGGTACTACGAGCAGTACTTC | . | TRBJ2-7 | . | TRBV9
CATSRDLNLAGTPLHF | TGTGCCACCAGCAGAGATCTAAACCTTGCGGGGACACCCCTCCACTTT | . | TRBJ1-6 | . | TRBV15
CASSLSEIEQFF | TGTGCCAGCAGTTTAAGCGAGATTGAGCAGTTCTTC | . | TRBJ2-1 | . | TRBV2
CASSALDTIYF | TGTGCCAGCAGCGCACTCGACACCATATATTTT | . | TRBJ1-3 | . | TRBV5-4
CASSPQGRSSYNEQFF | TGTGCCAGCAGCCCCCAAGGGCGTAGCTCCTACAATGAGCAGTTCTTC | . | TRBJ2-1 | . | TRBV5-8
CASSGRTDYGYTF | TGTGCCAGCAGCGGCAGAACCGACTATGGCTACACCTTC | . | TRBJ1-2 | . | TRBV7-8
CASSYSPNSYEQYF | TGTGCCAGCAGTTACTCTCCGAACTCCTACGAGCAGTACTTC | few | TRBJ2-7 | . | TRBV6-5
CASSIRGRHSGANVLTF | TGTGCCAGCAGCATCAGGGGTCGGCACTCTGGGGCCAACGTCCTGACTTTC | once | TRBJ2-6 | . | TRBV11-2
CASSQDGTVSYNEQFF | TGCGCCAGCAGCCAAGATGGGACAGTTTCCTACAATGAGCAGTTCTTC | . | TRBJ2-1 | TRBD1 | TRBV4-3
CASSQDRAGNTIYF | TGCGCCAGCAGCCAAGACAGGGCTGGAAACACCATATATTTT | . | TRBJ1-3 | . | TRBV4-3
CATNQQGIYNEQFF | TGTGCCACCAATCAACAGGGGATCTACAATGAGCAGTTCTTC | . | TRBJ2-1 | TRBD1 | TRBV2
CASSFTRVRDTQYF | TGCGCCAGCAGCTTTACGCGGGTCAGAGATACGCAGTATTTT | . | TRBJ2-3 | . | TRBV5-1
CASSLSWRGNYGYTF | TGCGCCAGCAGCCTCAGCTGGCGGGGGAACTATGGCTACACCTTC | . | TRBJ1-2 | . | TRBV5-1
CASSQVGGGNTEAFF | TGCGCCAGCAGCCAAGTAGGAGGGGGAAACACTGAAGCTTTCTTT | . | TRBJ1-1 | . | TRBV4-1
CASSSTSTSGRASSYNEQFF | TGTGCCAGCAGCTCAACTTCGACTAGCGGGAGGGCGAGCTCCTACAATGAGCAGTTCTTC | . | TRBJ2-1 | TRBD2 | TRBV13
CASSTRPLGITEAFF | TGTGCCAGCAGCACCCGACCCCTAGGCATCACTGAAGCTTTCTTT | . | TRBJ1-1 | . | TRBV9